The clone carrying this T cell receptor (beta chain) is termed medium-sized. Its target is not known. The sample originates from a study of vaccination and CD4 T cells after COVID-19. At the level of the study: Ranging from 14 to 241, the interval between dose two and post-vaccine sampling had a median of approximately 77 days.

This CDR3 is built from 19 residues. CDR1 is SEHNR and CDR2 is FQNEAQ in the germline V gene (reference sequence). V dropped 1 base and J dropped 1 base, with 20 bases sitting between them. Sequencing of the DNA from cultured CD4+ T cells was carried out with the Oncomine TCR Beta short-read assay. Using its own MiXCR run on the PCR reads, TCRdb lists one record per CDR3 protein. In the table there are around 14,000 distinct CDR3 sequences, 20% to 25% of which are singletons. Treatment of the sample: approximately nine-day PBMC culture with coronavirus spike peptide pools or control peptides (ViraFEST assay).

V is TRBV7-9 and J is TRBJ1-5; maybe TRBD1 (6 bases). The TCR originated in a human donor with COVID-19. The sequencing input was cultured CD4+ T cells from blood. The CDR3 sequence: CASSLGFEQGGGSNQPQHF. The CDR3 DNA reads TGTGCCAGCAGCTTAGGTTTCGAACAGGGAGGTGGAAGCAATCAGCCCCAGCATTTT.